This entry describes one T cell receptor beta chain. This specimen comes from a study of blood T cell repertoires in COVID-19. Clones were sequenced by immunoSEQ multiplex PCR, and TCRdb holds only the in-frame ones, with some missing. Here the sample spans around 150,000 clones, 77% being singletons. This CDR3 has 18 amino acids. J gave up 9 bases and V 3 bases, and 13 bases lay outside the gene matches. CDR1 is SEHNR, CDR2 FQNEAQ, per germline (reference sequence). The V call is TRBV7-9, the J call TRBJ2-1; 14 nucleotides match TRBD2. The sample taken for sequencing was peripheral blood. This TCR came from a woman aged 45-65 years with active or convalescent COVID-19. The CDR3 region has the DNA TGTGCCAGCAGCTTCGGGACTAGCGGGAGAGGCTCGAGAGGTGAGCAGTTCTTC. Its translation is CASSFGTSGRGSRGEQFF.